A selection of T cell receptor beta chains follows, all from one sample in a study of blood T cell repertoires in COVID-19. Method: immunoSEQ multiplex PCR; TCRdb's copy keeps in-frame clones and lacks some. Of 100,000 to 140,000 clones listed, about four fifths are singletons. Sequenced material: peripheral blood. Receptor source: a human donor in a cohort sampled during active COVID-19. Each CDR3 is given with its conserved first and last residue. A D gene is named only where the DNA matches it firmly. Part of the rows lack a size; the others show once, few, many or a class for expanded clones.

j_call clone_size v_call d_call cdr3_aa cdr3_nt
TRBJ2-3 . TRBV19 TRBD1 CASSPRTGPDTQYF TGTGCCAGTAGTCCACGGACAGGGCCAGATACGCAGTATTTT
TRBJ1-4 once TRBV5-1 TRBD1 CASSGPGTGNEKLFF TGCGCCAGCAGCGGACCCGGGACAGGGAATGAAAAACTGTTTTTT
TRBJ2-7 once TRBV19 TRBD2 CASSMTSGRMSYEQYF TGTGCCAGTAGTATGACTAGCGGGAGAATGTCCTACGAGCAGTACTTC
TRBJ1-4 once TRBV7-2 . CASSPEHGRSEKLFF TGTGCCAGCAGCCCGGAACATGGCCGGAGTGAAAAACTGTTTTTT
TRBJ2-3 . TRBV29-1 TRBD2 CSDTSGGDTQYF TGCAGCGATACTAGCGGGGGGGATACGCAGTATTTT
TRBJ1-1 . TRBV5-1 . CASSFDPSREAFF TGCGCCAGCAGCTTTGACCCTTCCAGGGAAGCTTTCTTT
TRBJ2-7 few TRBV29-1 TRBD1 CSASPGQGYEQYF TGCAGCGCCTCTCCGGGACAGGGCTACGAGCAGTACTTC
TRBJ2-3 . TRBV11-3 . CASSLQGTDTQYF TGTGCCAGCAGCTTACAGGGAACAGATACGCAGTATTTT
TRBJ2-3 . TRBV7-2 . CASSPRNSGNMGTQYF TGTGCCAGCAGCCCCCGGAATAGCGGAAACATGGGTACGCAGTATTTT
TRBJ2-2 . TRBV5-4 . CASSLDGGTNTGELFF TGTGCCAGCAGCTTGGATGGCGGGACGAACACCGGGGAGCTGTTTTTT
TRBJ1-6 . TRBV25-1 TRBD1 CASRGQGNSPLHF TGTGCCAGCAGGGGACAGGGAAATTCACCCCTCCACTTT
TRBJ2-7 . TRBV28 . CASSFSRSSYEQYF TGTGCCAGCAGTTTTAGCCGGAGCTCCTACGAGCAGTACTTC
TRBJ2-1 few TRBV10-2 . CASRTGVSEQFF TGCGCCAGCAGGACCGGGGTGAGTGAGCAGTTCTTC
TRBJ1-1 once TRBV5-1 . CASSSRENYWDREVTEAFF TGCGCCAGCAGCTCGCGGGAGAACTATTGGGACCGTGAAGTGACTGAAGCTTTCTTT
TRBJ2-1 . TRBV2 . CASIFEEQFF TGTGCCAGCATTTTTGAGGAGCAGTTCTTC
TRBJ1-5 . TRBV7-2 . CASSLGGDWRNQPQHF TGTGCCAGCAGCTTAGGGGGGGATTGGCGCAATCAGCCCCAGCATTTT
TRBJ2-1 . TRBV27 TRBD2 CASSKAGGPSYNEQFF TGTGCCAGCAGTAAGGCGGGAGGGCCTTCCTACAATGAGCAGTTCTTC
TRBJ2-3 . TRBV24-1 TRBD2 CATSGLAGDLDTQYF TGTGCCACCAGTGGGCTAGCGGGAGATTTGGATACGCAGTATTTT
TRBJ2-1 . TRBV11-3 . CASSLVICREPYNEQFF TGTGCCAGCAGCTTAGTCATTTGCCGAGAACCGTACAATGAGCAGTTCTTC
TRBJ1-1 . TRBV27 . CASSPPDNVANTEAFF TGTGCCAGCAGTCCCCCGGACAACGTCGCGAACACTGAAGCTTTCTTT
TRBJ1-5 . TRBV6-2/TRBV6-3 . CASSKTGGGDYSNQPQHF TGTGCCAGCAGCAAGACGGGCGGGGGGGATTATAGCAATCAGCCCCAGCATTTT
TRBJ1-3 . TRBV6-6 TRBD1 CASSPQGGSGNTIYF TGTGCCAGCAGCCCACAGGGGGGCTCTGGAAACACCATATATTTT
TRBJ2-3 once TRBV30 . CAWSVPRPNTDTQYF TGTGCCTGGAGTGTACCGCGGCCCAACACAGATACGCAGTATTTT
TRBJ2-2 many TRBV30 . CAWISYTGELFF TGTGCCTGGATCTCTTACACCGGGGAGCTGTTTTTT
TRBJ1-4 . TRBV9 TRBD1 CASSLTGEKLFF TGTGCCAGCAGCCTGACAGGGGAAAAACTGTTTTTT
TRBJ2-1 . TRBV7-2 TRBD2 CASSLALAGVNEQFF TGTGCCAGCAGCTTAGCACTAGCGGGAGTCAATGAGCAGTTCTTC
TRBJ2-5 . TRBV19 . CASSGGFQETQYF TGTGCCAGTAGTGGGGGCTTCCAAGAGACCCAGTACTTC
TRBJ1-1 . TRBV6-6 TRBD1 CASSPRTGGPTPAFF TGTGCCAGCAGTCCCCGGACAGGGGGCCCCACTCCTGCTTTCTTT
TRBJ1-2 . TRBV4-3 . CASSQVLGATNYGYTF TGCGCCAGCAGCCAAGTGCTAGGGGCGACTAACTATGGCTACACCTTC
TRBJ2-1 . TRBV5-1 TRBD2 CASSLAGGLSEQFF TGCGCCAGCAGCTTAGCGGGAGGGCTATCTGAGCAGTTCTTC
TRBJ1-4 . TRBV7-9 TRBD1 CASSRETGDNEKLFF TGTGCCAGCAGCCGCGAGACAGGGGATAATGAAAAACTGTTTTTT
TRBJ2-1 . TRBV4-3 . CASSQDGSSYNEQFF TGCGCCAGCAGCCAAGATGGCTCCTCCTACAATGAGCAGTTCTTC
TRBJ1-2 once TRBV9 . CASSVGRGNYGYTF TGTGCCAGCAGCGTAGGTAGGGGTAACTATGGCTACACCTTC
TRBJ2-1 once TRBV7-9 . CASSLAAGAYNEQFF TGTGCCAGCAGCTTAGCGGCAGGGGCCTACAATGAGCAGTTCTTC
TRBJ1-6 once TRBV7-2 TRBD1 CASSQGQNSPLHF TGTGCCAGCAGCCAGGGACAGAATTCACCCCTCCACTTT
TRBJ2-3 once TRBV6-2/TRBV6-3 . CASSRLELQYF TGTGCCAGCAGTCGACTTGAATTGCAGTATTTT
TRBJ1-2 . TRBV28 . CASSLISSRGYTF TGTGCCAGCAGTCTAATTAGTAGCCGGGGCTACACCTTC
TRBJ1-6 . TRBV3-1/TRBV3-2 . CASSQVDSYNSPLHF TGTGCCAGCAGCCAAGTGGACAGCTATAATTCACCCCTCCACTTT